Described below is a single T cell receptor (beta chain) sequence and its context. Its antigen is currently unknown. Deep was the level at which the assay was run. Replicate PCRs run on sorted subsets employed approximately 0.2 ug DNA, approximately 30,000 T cell genomes. Sequencing was performed with immunoSEQ multiplex PCR; in TCRdb, only in-frame clones are kept and a portion is missing. The sample lists about 1.9 million clones; 85% to 95% were seen once. Naive CD8 cells were CD45RO-negative, positively selected for CCR7, excluding terminally differentiated effector memory CD45RA+ cells. This sample was taken from a study of shared clonotypes between healthy human individuals. Study details: CD4 naive and CD4 memory each took three plates per donor, while CD8 naive took two and CD8 memory one.

This CDR3 is built from 16 residues. The germline V gene has CDR1 SGHVS and CDR2 FQNEAQ. The junction had 12 bases not matched to a gene; V was cut back by 5 bases and J by 6 bases. Study-level findings and limits: Memory subsets had estimated richness that was generally smaller than that of naive subsets.

The origin of this receptor is a man between 18 and 29 years old in good health. Some clones in this sample may be carry-over from other donors' samples. This sequence joins TRBV7-8 and TRBJ1-3, with TRBD1 identical over 8 bases. Sequencing was carried out using naive CD8+ T cells from PBMCs. In nucleotides, the CDR3 is TGTGCCAGCAGCCACCCAGGGGGCATGAATGAAAACACCATATATTTT. Protein product: CASSHPGGMNENTIYF.